The following is a T cell receptor beta chain sequence with its context. The CDR3 covers 15 residues. Trimming took off 6 bases at V and 3 bases at J, with 17 bases between the two ends. CDR1 and CDR2 (germline): LNHDA, SQIVND (reference sequence). This table comes from immunoSEQ multiplex PCR, and its TCRdb copy is limited to in-frame clones, with some not included. The profile shows approximately 89,000 clones, about 88% of them singletons. These data come from a study of T cell responses to AZD1222 COVID-19 vaccine. The receptor was derived from an adult in good health. The source material was peripheral blood, sampled on day 0 of AZD1222 vaccination. The rearrangement joins TRBV19 to TRBJ1-2; no firm D call. CDR3 protein: CASRNSVGVDYGYTF. CDR3 DNA: TGTGCCAGTAGGAATTCCGTCGGGGTGGACTATGGCTACACCTTC.